The 18 T cell receptor beta chains reported below all come from one sample, sequenced in a study of blood T cells in healthy people across ages. For the second PCR, which ran for 7 to 11 cycles, a sample-barcoded 5' primer and a J-beta primer mix were used. One entry per CDR3 protein, called by TCRdb with MiXCR from the 5' RACE reads. The data hold under 1,000,000 distinct CDR3 sequences, with 46% observed a single time. The sequenced sample consisted of blood. The source is an elderly man in good health.

The V gene is TRBV5-6, the J gene TRBJ2-2; 8 positions match TRBD2. The ends lost 6 bases at V and 9 bases at J; junction bases unmatched: 19. Germline CDR1 reads SGHDT; CDR2 reads YYEEEE. The CDR3 runs to 17 residues. The DNA of the CDR3 is TGTGCCAGCACCTCTAGCGGGTCACCAGGGTTCGTTAGGGAGCTGTTTTTT. Translated: CASTSSGSPGFVRELFF. Variable domain in full (rest from reference TRBV5-6 and TRBJ2-2): DAGVTQSPTHLIKTRGQQVTLRCSPKSGHDTVSWYQQALGQGPQFIFQYYEEEERQRGNFPDRFSGHQFPNYSSELNVNALLLGDSALYLCASTSSGSPGFVRELFFGEGSRLTVL.

This clonotype was observed a handful of times. The chain recombines TRBV21-1 with TRBJ2-5; the DNA was not used to check the table's D call, TRBD2. TRBV21-1 is assigned pseudogene status. The CDR3 contains 11 residues. The CDR3 coding sequence is TGTGCCAGCTCGGGACTAGAAGTGCAGTACTTC. It yields the protein CASSGLEVQYF.

This rearrangement joins TRBV6-6 to TRBJ2-5, with a weak D call TRBD2 (5 bases). There are 11 residues in the CDR3. The V gene's germline CDR1 is MNHNY and CDR2 SVGAGI (reference sequence). Trimming took 7 bases from V and 7 from J, leaving 10 bases between them. CDR3 sequence (DNA): TGTGCCAGCACCCAAGGAGGGACCCAGTACTTC. It encodes CASTQGGTQYF.

The V call is TRBV7-6, the J call TRBJ2-7; 13 nucleotides match TRBD2. This CDR3 spans 14 amino acids. Germline-derived CDR1 and CDR2 are SGHVS and FNYEAQ. Trimming took 8 bases from V and 5 from J; bases not matched to a gene: 6. The CDR3 loop is CASGRLAGGHEQYF. The CDR3 DNA reads TGTGCCAGCGGAAGACTAGCGGGAGGCCACGAGCAGTACTTC.

A few counts support this clonotype. This rearrangement joins TRBV6-2 or TRBV6-3 to TRBJ2-1, with D possibly TRBD2 on 6 matching bases. The V and J ends lost 8 bases and 0 bases respectively, with 17 bases between them. The CDR3 runs to 16 residues. The V gene's germline CDR1 is MNHEY and CDR2 SVGEGT. The CDR3 sequence: CASREWGLSSYNEQFF. For the CDR3, the DNA is TGTGCCAGCCGCGAATGGGGACTGTCCTCCTACAATGAGCAGTTCTTC.

The V call is TRBV3-1, the J call TRBJ2-5; TRBD2 matches 8 bases. Germline trimming cut 2 bases from V and 11 bases from J; bases unmatched to any gene: 19. CDR3 length: 17 amino acids. Germline lookup yields CDR1 LGHDT and CDR2 YNNKEL (reference sequence). The CDR3 sequence is CASSQLTGGRPYNEQYF. Written as DNA, the CDR3 is TGTGCCAGCAGCCAACTAACAGGCGGGAGGCCTTACAATGAGCAGTACTTC.

The chain employs TRBV12-3 or TRBV12-4 and TRBJ2-7, with 9 bases aligning to TRBD1. V lost 4 bases, J lost 6 bases, and 13 bases stayed unmatched. The CDR3 covers 16 residues. The chain's CDR3 is CASSWAYGTGFVEQYF. CDR3 nucleotide sequence: TGTGCCAGCAGTTGGGCCTACGGGACAGGGTTTGTCGAGCAGTACTTC.

The chain combines TRBV12-3 or TRBV12-4 with TRBJ2-7, with D possibly matching TRBD2 (7 bases). The CDR3 consists of 15 residues. V dropped 7 bases and J dropped 7 bases, with 23 bases sitting between them. CDR3 sequence: CASIAGGPSLNEQYF. Here the CDR3 DNA reads TGTGCCAGCATCGCCGGGGGGCCTTCTTTGAATGAGCAGTACTTC.

The genes are TRBV7-2 and TRBJ2-7, with 8 nucleotides matching TRBD2. The last part of the DNA fits TRBJ2-5 better; the J call may be wrong. Germline assignment: CDR1 SGHTA and CDR2 FQGNSA. The CDR3 length is 15 residues. In DNA, the CDR3 is TGTGCCAGCAGCCCAACCGGGACTAGGGGTGAGACCCAGTACTTC. Translation gives CASSPTGTRGETQYF.

This clonotype was picked up a small number of times. The genes are TRBV5-1 and TRBJ1-2, with 8 nucleotides matching TRBD1. V gave up 4 bases and J gave up 3 bases; unmatched junction bases: 5. Germline V lookup: CDR1 SGHRS, CDR2 YFSETQ. The CDR3 length is 14 residues. The CDR3 protein is CASSPEDRDYGYTF. The CDR3 DNA is TGCGCCAGCAGCCCCGAGGACAGGGACTATGGCTACACCTTC.

The chain combines TRBV10-3 with TRBJ2-3; 11 nucleotides align to TRBD2. V dropped 2 bases and J dropped 2; count of bases not matched to a gene: 3. The V gene's germline CDR1 is ENHRY and CDR2 SYGVKD. This CDR3 is 16 amino acids long. The CDR3 loop reads CAISEVSGRVTDTQYF. The CDR3 DNA follows: TGTGCCATCAGTGAGGTTAGCGGGAGGGTCACAGATACGCAGTATTTT.

A note on this clonotype: At one boundary the junction diverges from the germline segment, which might be a read error. The gene calls are TRBV7-7 and TRBJ2-1; the match to TRBD2 covers 7 bases. CDR1 is SSHAT, CDR2 FNYEAQ, per germline (reference sequence). The CDR3 runs 14 residues. CDR3 bases: TGTGCTAGCAGCTTATATTCTAGCGGACAAGAGCAGTTCTTC. Translating gives CASSLYSSGQEQFF.

The rearrangement uses TRBV20-1 and TRBJ2-1, with D hard to call. This CDR3 spans 14 amino acids. Germline CDR1 reads DFQATT; CDR2 reads SNEGSKA (reference sequence). Trimming left V 6 bases short and J 7 bases short, with 19 bases between. The CDR3 bases are TGCAGTGCCACGAGCCTGGGTGCTCAAAATGAGCAGTTCTTC. Residues: CSATSLGAQNEQFF.

This clonotype was counted many times. The V and J genes are TRBV7-2 and TRBJ2-3; 9 nucleotides agree with TRBD2. Trimming cost V 5 bases and J 2 bases; bases outside gene matches: 8. This CDR3 contains 16 residues. The germline gives CDR1 SGHTA, CDR2 FQGNSA. The CDR3 DNA reads TGTGCCAGCAGCCCGAGGGCGGGAGGGTTCACAGATACGCAGTATTTT. It codes for CASSPRAGGFTDTQYF.

In its sample, this clonotype was seen a few times. The chain employs TRBV15 and TRBJ2-7; 7 positions match TRBD1. The CDR3 runs 17 residues. V shed 0 bases, J shed 2 bases, and the junction held 10 bases outside the gene matches. Germline V CDR1 and CDR2: LNHNV, YYDKDF (reference sequence). The DNA for the CDR3 is TGTGCCACCAGCAGAGAACCACCGGGACAGATCGCCTACGAGCAGTACTTC. Translating it yields CATSREPPGQIAYEQYF.

The chain carries TRBV10-1 and TRBJ1-2; no clear D. Germline loops: CDR1 WNHNN, CDR2 SYGVQD (reference sequence). CDR3 length equals 12 residues. Trimming stripped 11 bases from V and 3 bases from J, with 13 bases between. CDR3 protein: CALEIYYYGYTF. The CDR3 coding sequence is TGCGCCCTTGAGATTTACTACTATGGCTACACCTTC.

V gene TRBV27 combines with J gene TRBJ2-7; D tentatively reads TRBD1 or TRBD2 (5 bases each). The length of the CDR3 is 15 residues. V was pared by 3 bases and J by 0 bases, with 12 bases between. Germline assignment: CDR1 MNHEY and CDR2 SMNVEV (reference sequence). The chain's CDR3 is CASSFQGGSSYEQYF. The CDR3 bases are TGTGCCAGCAGTTTCCAGGGTGGGAGCTCCTACGAGCAGTACTTC.

As to this clonotype: An end of the junction differs from the germline gene, which may be a read error. The chain couples TRBV9 to TRBJ2-1; D may be TRBD1 (6 bases). The CDR3 totals 15 residues. Germline-derived CDR1 and CDR2 are SGDLS and YYNGEE. In DNA, the CDR3 is TGTGCCAGCAGCCGGAACAGGGCGTCCTACGATGAGCAGTTCTTC. This gives the protein CASSRNRASYDEQFF.